This T cell receptor (beta chain) was found in a study of blood T cells in healthy people across ages. General study points: Long-lived donors carried more naive CD4+ cells and greater diversity than aged donors. Changes in expanded clonotypes were possibly confounded, as the CMV status of donors was unknown.

After removal of 0 bases from V and 3 bases from J, the junction contained 8 bases not matched to a gene. The CDR3 is 16 amino acids. In germline, CDR1 is MNHEY, CDR2 SVGAGI. Using a J-beta primer mix together with a sample-barcoded 5' primer, a second PCR was run for roughly 7 to 11 cycles. Sequencing recovered at least 2.5 million CDR3-containing paired-end reads from each sample. TCRdb re-analysed the 5' RACE reads in MiXCR, keeping a single row per CDR3 protein. Of about 730,000 distinct CDR3 sequences in the sample, roughly 43% were seen once. This clonotype was counted ten times or more. What it recognizes is unknown.

This receptor was identified in a woman aged 55-69 years in good health. The rearrangement joins TRBV6-5 to TRBJ2-7; 7 nucleotides line up with TRBD2. The source material was blood. The DNA of the CDR3 is TGTGCCAGCAGTTACTCGCCTAGCGGAGGACGCTACGAGCAGTACTTC. It encodes CASSYSPSGGRYEQYF.